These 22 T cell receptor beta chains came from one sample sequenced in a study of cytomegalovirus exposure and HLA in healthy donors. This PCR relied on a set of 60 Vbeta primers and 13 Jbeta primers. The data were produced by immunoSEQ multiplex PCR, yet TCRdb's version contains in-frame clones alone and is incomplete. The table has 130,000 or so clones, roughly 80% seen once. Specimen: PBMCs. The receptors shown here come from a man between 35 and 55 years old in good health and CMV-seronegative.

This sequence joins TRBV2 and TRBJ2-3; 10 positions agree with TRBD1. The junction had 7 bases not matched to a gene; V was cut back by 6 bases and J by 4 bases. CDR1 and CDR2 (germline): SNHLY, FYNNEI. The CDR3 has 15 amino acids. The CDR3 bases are TGTGCCAGCAGCCCCGGGGACAGGGGACCAGATACGCAGTATTTT. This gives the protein CASSPGDRGPDTQYF.

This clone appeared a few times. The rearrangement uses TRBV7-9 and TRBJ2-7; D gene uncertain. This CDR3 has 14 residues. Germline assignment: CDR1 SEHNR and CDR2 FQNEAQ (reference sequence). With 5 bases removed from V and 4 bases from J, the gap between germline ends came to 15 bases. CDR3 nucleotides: TGTGCCAGCAGCCTGCAAAACCTCGGGTACGAGCAGTACTTC. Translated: CASSLQNLGYEQYF.

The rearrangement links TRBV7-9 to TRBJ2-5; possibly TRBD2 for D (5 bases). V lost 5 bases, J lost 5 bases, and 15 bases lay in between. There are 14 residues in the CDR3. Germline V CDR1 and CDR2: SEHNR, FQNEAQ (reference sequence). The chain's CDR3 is CASSGRLRGETQYF. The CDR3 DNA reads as TGTGCCAGCAGCGGGCGGCTAAGAGGGGAGACCCAGTACTTC. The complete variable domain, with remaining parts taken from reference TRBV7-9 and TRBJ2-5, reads DTGVSQNPRHKITKRGQNVTFRCDPISEHNRLYWYRQTLGQGPEFLTYFQNEAQLEKSRLLSDRFSAERPKGSFSTLEIQRTEQGDSAMYLCASSGRLRGETQYFGPGTRLLVL.

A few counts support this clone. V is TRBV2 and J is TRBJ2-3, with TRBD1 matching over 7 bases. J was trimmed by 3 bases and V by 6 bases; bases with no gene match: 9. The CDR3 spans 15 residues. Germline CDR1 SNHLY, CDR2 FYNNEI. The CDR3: CASRRTGEGTDTQYF. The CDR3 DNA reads TGTGCCAGCAGGAGAACAGGGGAAGGGACAGATACGCAGTATTTT.

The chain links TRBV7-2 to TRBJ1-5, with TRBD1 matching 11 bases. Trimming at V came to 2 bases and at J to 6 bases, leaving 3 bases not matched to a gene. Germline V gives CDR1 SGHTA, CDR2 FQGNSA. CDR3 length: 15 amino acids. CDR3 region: CASSLPGQGVQPQHF. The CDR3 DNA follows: TGTGCCAGCAGCTTACCGGGACAGGGGGTTCAGCCCCAGCATTTT.

The CDR3 nucleotides read TGTGCCAGCAGCTTGTTGCAGGGGGATCAATCACCCCTCCACTTT. Protein: CASSLLQGDQSPLHF. The rearrangement uses TRBV5-6 and TRBJ1-6, with 7 bases lining up with TRBD1. Trimming removed 1 base from V and 10 bases from J; junction bases left unmatched: 8. The CDR3 loop spans 15 amino acids. The V gene's germline CDR1 is SGHDT and CDR2 YYEEEE.

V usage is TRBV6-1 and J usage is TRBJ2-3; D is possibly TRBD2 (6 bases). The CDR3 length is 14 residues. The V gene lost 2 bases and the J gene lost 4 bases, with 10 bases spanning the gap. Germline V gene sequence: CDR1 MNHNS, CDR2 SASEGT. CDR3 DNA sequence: TGTGCCAGCAGTGAAATGACTAGTTCAGATACGCAGTATTTT. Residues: CASSEMTSSDTQYF.

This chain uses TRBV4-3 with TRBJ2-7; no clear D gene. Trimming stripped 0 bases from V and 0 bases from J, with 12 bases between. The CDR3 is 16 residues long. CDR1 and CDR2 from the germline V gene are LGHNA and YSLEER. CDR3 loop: CASSQDAPPGSYEQYF. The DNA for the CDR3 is TGCGCCAGCAGCCAAGATGCGCCCCCCGGCTCCTACGAGCAGTACTTC.

CDR3 DNA: TGTGCCAGCAGCGACGACAGGGGGAACACCGGGGAGCTGTTTTTT. This sequence encodes CASSDDRGNTGELFF. The V and J genes are TRBV9 and TRBJ2-2, with 8 bases matching TRBD1. The CDR3 has 15 residues. Looked up from germline, CDR1 is SGDLS and CDR2 is YYNGEE. Trimming removed 3 bases from V and 1 base from J; junction bases left unmatched: 2.

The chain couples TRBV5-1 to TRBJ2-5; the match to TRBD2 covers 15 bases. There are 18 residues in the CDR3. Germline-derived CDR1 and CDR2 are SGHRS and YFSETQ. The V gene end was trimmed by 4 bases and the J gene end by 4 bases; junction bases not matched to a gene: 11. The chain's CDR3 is CASSRGGLAGGGGETQYF. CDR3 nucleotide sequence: TGCGCCAGCAGCCGCGGGGGACTAGCGGGAGGAGGGGGAGAGACCCAGTACTTC.

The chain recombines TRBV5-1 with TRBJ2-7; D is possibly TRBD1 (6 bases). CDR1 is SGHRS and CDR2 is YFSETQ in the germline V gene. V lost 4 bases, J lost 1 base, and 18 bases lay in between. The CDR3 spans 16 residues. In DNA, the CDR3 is TGCGCCAGCAGCCCGATCCAGGGTAGGGGGTCCTACGAGCAGTACTTC. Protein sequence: CASSPIQGRGSYEQYF.

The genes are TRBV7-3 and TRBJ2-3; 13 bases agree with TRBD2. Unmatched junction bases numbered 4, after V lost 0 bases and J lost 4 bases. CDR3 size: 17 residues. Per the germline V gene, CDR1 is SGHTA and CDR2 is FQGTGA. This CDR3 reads CASSLTRTSGGPDTQYF. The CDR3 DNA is TGTGCCAGCAGCTTAACCCGGACTAGCGGGGGCCCAGATACGCAGTATTTT. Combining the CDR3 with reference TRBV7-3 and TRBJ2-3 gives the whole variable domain GAGVSQTPSNKVTEKGKYVELRCDPISGHTALYWYRQSLGQGPEFLIYFQGTGAADDSGLPNDRFFAVRPEGSVSTLKIQRTERGDSAVYLCASSLTRTSGGPDTQYFGPGTRLTVL.

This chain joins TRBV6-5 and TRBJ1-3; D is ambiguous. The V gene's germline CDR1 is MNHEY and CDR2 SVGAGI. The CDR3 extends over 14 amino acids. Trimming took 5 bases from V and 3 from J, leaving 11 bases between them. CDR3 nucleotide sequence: TGTGCCAGCAGTGAACGAGCGCATGGAAACACCATATATTTT. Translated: CASSERAHGNTIYF.

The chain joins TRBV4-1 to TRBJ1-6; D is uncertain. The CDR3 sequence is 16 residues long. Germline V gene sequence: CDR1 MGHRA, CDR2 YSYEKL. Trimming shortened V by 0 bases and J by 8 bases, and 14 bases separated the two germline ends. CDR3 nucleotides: TGCGCCAGCAGCCAAGAGTGGGCAAACGGGGATTCACCCCTCCACTTT. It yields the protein CASSQEWANGDSPLHF.

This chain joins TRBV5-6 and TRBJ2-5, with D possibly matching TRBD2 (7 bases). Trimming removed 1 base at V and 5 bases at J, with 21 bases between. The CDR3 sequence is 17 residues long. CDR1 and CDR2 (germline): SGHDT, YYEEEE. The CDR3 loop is CASSLYGRQEGGETQYF. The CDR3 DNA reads TGTGCCAGCAGCTTGTACGGCAGGCAAGAGGGGGGGGAGACCCAGTACTTC.

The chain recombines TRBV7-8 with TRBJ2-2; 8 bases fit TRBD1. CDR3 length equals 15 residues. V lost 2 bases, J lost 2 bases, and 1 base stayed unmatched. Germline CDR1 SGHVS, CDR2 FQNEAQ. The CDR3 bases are TGTGCCAGCAGCTTACAGGGGGCCAACACCGGGGAGCTGTTTTTT. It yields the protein CASSLQGANTGELFF.

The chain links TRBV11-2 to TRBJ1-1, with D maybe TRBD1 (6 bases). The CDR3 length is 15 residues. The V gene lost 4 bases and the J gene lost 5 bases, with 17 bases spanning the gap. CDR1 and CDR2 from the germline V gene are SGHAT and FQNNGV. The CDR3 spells CASSSSTGRETEAFF. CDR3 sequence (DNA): TGTGCCAGCAGCTCTTCAACAGGGAGGGAGACTGAAGCTTTCTTT.

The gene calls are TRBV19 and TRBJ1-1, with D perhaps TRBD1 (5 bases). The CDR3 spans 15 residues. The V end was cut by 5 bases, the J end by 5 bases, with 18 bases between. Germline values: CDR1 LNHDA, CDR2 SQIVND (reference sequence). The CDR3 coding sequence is TGTGCCAGTAGTCGTTCCGCGGGGACTCTTACTGAAGCTTTCTTT. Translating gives CASSRSAGTLTEAFF.

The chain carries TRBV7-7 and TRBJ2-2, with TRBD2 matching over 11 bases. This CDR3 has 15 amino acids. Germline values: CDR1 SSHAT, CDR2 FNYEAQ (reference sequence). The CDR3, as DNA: TGTGCTAGCGGTCTAGCGGGGGGACTCACCGGGGAGCTGTTTTTT. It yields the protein CASGLAGGLTGELFF.

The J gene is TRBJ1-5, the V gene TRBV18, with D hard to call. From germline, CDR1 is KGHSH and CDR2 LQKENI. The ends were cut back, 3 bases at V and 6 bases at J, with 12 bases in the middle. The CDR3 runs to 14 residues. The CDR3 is CASSPELLSQPQHF. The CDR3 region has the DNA TGTGCCAGCTCACCCGAGTTGTTGAGTCAGCCCCAGCATTTT. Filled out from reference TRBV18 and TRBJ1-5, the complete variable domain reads NAGVMQNPRHLVRRRGQEARLRCSPMKGHSHVYWYRQLPEEGLKFMVYLQKENIIDESGMPKERFSAEFPKEGPSILRIQQVVRGDSAAYFCASSPELLSQPQHFGDGTRLSIL.

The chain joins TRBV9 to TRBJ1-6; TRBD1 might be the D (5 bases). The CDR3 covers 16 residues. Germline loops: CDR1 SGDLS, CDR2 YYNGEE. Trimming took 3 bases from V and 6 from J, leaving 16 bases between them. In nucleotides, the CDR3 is TGTGCCAGCAGCGCGACCCCAGGGCAGCTTAATTCACCCCTCCACTTT. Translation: CASSATPGQLNSPLHF.

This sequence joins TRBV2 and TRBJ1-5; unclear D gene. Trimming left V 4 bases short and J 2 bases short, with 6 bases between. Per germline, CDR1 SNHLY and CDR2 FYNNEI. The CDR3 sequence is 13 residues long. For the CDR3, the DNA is TGTGCCAGCAGTGTCTTCCGCAATCAGCCCCAGCATTTT. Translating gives CASSVFRNQPQHF.